The rows below give T cell receptor beta chains drawn from one sample of a study of breast tumors, draining lymph nodes, adjacent tissues. TCRdb reanalysed the multiplex PCR reads using MiXCR and keeps one entry per CDR3 protein. The sample consists of about 89,000 distinct CDR3 sequences, around 29% of them appearing once. The specimen was axillary lymph node tissue. The source is a female donor with breast cancer. Some clones in this sample may be carry-over from other donors' samples. CDR3s include the opening cysteine and the closing phenylalanine or tryptophan. A D gene is named only where the DNA matches it firmly. Rows may omit the clone size; those that give it use once, few, many or a size class.

v_call	clone_size	j_call	d_call	cdr3_aa	cdr3_nt
TRBV5-1	-	TRBJ1-1	-	CASSFDGRNTEASF	TGCGCCAGCAGCTTCGACGGCAGGAACACTGAAGCTTCCTTT
TRBV10-1	-	TRBJ2-3	-	CASKGDTDTQYF	TGCGCCAGCAAGGGCGACACAGATACGCAGTATTTT
TRBV2	many	TRBJ2-1	TRBD2	CASLFLLAGGGNEQFF	TGTGCCAGCCTGTTCCTACTAGCGGGAGGGGGGAATGAGCAGTTCTTC
TRBV4-1	-	TRBJ2-1	TRBD2	CASSPAPAFTSGNNEQFF	TGCGCCAGCAGCCCCGCCCCCGCCTTTACTAGCGGTAACAATGAGCAGTTCTTC
TRBV6-2/TRBV6-3	-	TRBJ2-1	TRBD1	CASIRTGNHEQFF	TGTGCCAGCATTCGGACAGGGAATCATGAGCAGTTCTTC
TRBV5-6	-	TRBJ2-7	-	CASGSLATGATTYEQYF	TGTGCCAGCGGATCACTAGCGACAGGGGCCACTACCTACGAGCAGTACTTC
TRBV5-4	many	TRBJ2-4	-	CASSLAALKNIQYF	TGTGCCAGCAGCCTGGCGGCTCTCAAAAACATTCAGTACTTC
TRBV6-6	many	TRBJ2-1	-	CASRGREGQTFDEQFF	TGTGCCAGCAGGGGACGGGAGGGACAGACATTCGACGAGCAGTTCTTC
TRBV12-3/TRBV12-4	many	TRBJ1-5	-	CASSQTGQPQHF	TGTGCCAGCAGTCAAACAGGTCAGCCCCAGCATTTT
TRBV20-1	many	TRBJ2-7	-	CSARDHWGGEQYF	TGCAGTGCTAGAGATCACTGGGGTGGCGAGCAGTACTTC
TRBV24-1	many	TRBJ2-7	TRBD2	CATSDGGTSGYEQYF	TGTGCCACCAGTGATGGGGGGACTAGCGGCTACGAGCAGTACTTC
TRBV7-2	many	TRBJ2-2	-	CASSLTGELFF	TGTGCCAGCAGCTTAACCGGGGAGCTGTTTTTT
TRBV19	many	TRBJ2-2	TRBD1	CASNARQGSTGELFF	TGTGCCAGTAATGCCAGACAGGGTTCCACCGGGGAGCTGTTTTTT
TRBV5-1	many	TRBJ2-7	TRBD1	CASSSRDRNYEQYF	TGCGCCAGCAGCTCCCGGGACAGGAACTACGAGCAGTACTTC
TRBV5-6	many	TRBJ1-2	-	CASSLGPRVEGYTF	TGTGCCAGCAGCTTGGGGCCCAGGGTGGAAGGCTACACCTTC
TRBV9	many	TRBJ2-3	-	CASTTGNTDTQYF	TGTGCCAGCACCACAGGGAACACAGATACGCAGTATTTT
TRBV15	-	TRBJ1-3	-	CATSSTSSGNTIYF	TGTGCCACCAGCAGCACGAGCTCTGGAAACACCATATATTTT
TRBV30	-	TRBJ2-5	-	CAWTMTGGTGETQYF	TGTGCCTGGACAATGACCGGAGGGACCGGGGAGACCCAGTACTTC
TRBV9	once	TRBJ2-1	TRBD2	CASSAELARNYNEQFF	TGTGCCAGCAGCGCCGAACTAGCGAGGAACTACAATGAGCAGTTCTTC
TRBV7-2	-	TRBJ2-3	-	CASKLTTVDTQYF	TGTGCCAGCAAGCTTACGACTGTCGATACGCAGTATTTT
TRBV27	many	TRBJ1-5	-	CASSLGRGDQPQHF	TGTGCCAGCAGTTTAGGCAGGGGTGATCAGCCCCAGCATTTT
TRBV9	-	TRBJ2-1	TRBD1	CASSFGTGILIYEQFF	TGTGCCAGCAGCTTCGGGACAGGGATTTTAATCTATGAGCAGTTCTTC